A selection of T cell receptor beta chains follows, all from one sample in a study of shared clonotypes between healthy human individuals. The table came from immunoSEQ multiplex PCR; TCRdb's copy has only in-frame clones and leaves some out. The sample has approximately 1.9 million clones, about 94% seen once. Sequencing was performed on naive CD8+ T cells from PBMCs. All receptors derive from a man aged 18 to 29 in good health. Some clones in this sample may be carry-over from other donors' samples. The CDR3 runs from the conserved cysteine through the conserved F or W. D genes are given only for firm matches. Part of the rows lack a size; the others show once, few, many or a class for expanded clones.

clone size,V gene,D gene,J gene,CDR3 DNA,CDR3 protein
once,TRBV19,NA,TRBJ2-7,TGTGCCACCGCACTGGACAGCTCCTACGAGCAGTACTTC,CATALDSSYEQYF
NA,TRBV6-4,TRBD1,TRBJ1-1,TGTGCCCCCGCGGGGGACAGCGCTAACACTGAAGCTTTCTTT,CAPAGDSANTEAFF
NA,TRBV7-9,NA,TRBJ2-2,TGTGCCAGCTGGAGCCTAGGGGCTGGAACCGGGGAGCTGTTTTTT,CASWSLGAGTGELFF
NA,TRBV11-2,TRBD1,TRBJ2-1,TGTGCCAGCAGCGTGGGACCATCACAGGGGGATGAGCAGTTCTTC,CASSVGPSQGDEQFF
once,TRBV27,TRBD1,TRBJ1-1,TGTGCCAGCAGCCCCTCGACAGGGATGGGCACTGAAGCTTTCTTT,CASSPSTGMGTEAFF
NA,TRBV28,NA,TRBJ2-6,TGTGCCAGCAGCCGAATTGCTGGGGCCAACGTCCTGACTTTC,CASSRIAGANVLTF
NA,TRBV27,TRBD2,TRBJ2-2,TGTGCCAGCAGTTCCTCGGGACTAGCGGGAGTCTTGGCGGCCGGGGAGCTGTTTTTT,CASSSSGLAGVLAAGELFF
NA,TRBV13,TRBD1,TRBJ2-1,TGTGCCAGCAGCCGGGCCCGGACAGGGCACAATGAGCAGTTCTTC,CASSRARTGHNEQFF
once,TRBV27,NA,TRBJ2-5,TGTGCCAGCAACCGTTACCGGGACTCCCAAGAGACCCAGTACTTC,CASNRYRDSQETQYF
NA,TRBV4-3,TRBD1,TRBJ1-1,TGCGCCAGCAGCCCCCGACAGGGTACTGAAGCTTTCTTT,CASSPRQGTEAFF
NA,TRBV27,NA,TRBJ2-7,TGTGCCAGCAGTGAACAGCGGCACTCCTACGAGCAGTACTTC,CASSEQRHSYEQYF
NA,TRBV28,TRBD1,TRBJ2-7,TGTGCCAGCAGTTTTAGGGACAGGGGCTACGAGCAGTACTTC,CASSFRDRGYEQYF
NA,TRBV7-9,NA,TRBJ2-7,TGTGCCAGCAGCTTAAGTCAGGGCCGCGAGCAGTACTTC,CASSLSQGREQYF
once,TRBV27,NA,TRBJ2-3,TGTGCCAGCAGTCCACGCACAGATACGCAGTATTTT,CASSPRTDTQYF
NA,TRBV5-4,TRBD2,TRBJ2-5,TGTGCCAGCAGCTCCGTACTAGCGGGCCTGTACCAAGAGACCCAGTACTTC,CASSSVLAGLYQETQYF
NA,TRBV4-3,NA,TRBJ1-3,TGCGCCAGCAGCCAAGATTCCGCGTATACCACCTACTCTGGAAACACCATATATTTT,CASSQDSAYTTYSGNTIYF
NA,TRBV6-6,TRBD1,TRBJ1-2,TGTGCCAGCAACGCAGGGGGGGCCCCTTATGGCTACACCTTC,CASNAGGAPYGYTF
NA,TRBV9,TRBD2,TRBJ2-3,TGTGCCAGCAACCAGAGGACTAGCCGGAGTACAGATACGCAGTATTTT,CASNQRTSRSTDTQYF
NA,TRBV7-8,NA,TRBJ1-2,TGTGCCAGCAGCCCCGGCGGCCCGGCCCCCTATGGCTACACCTTC,CASSPGGPAPYGYTF
NA,TRBV6-1,NA,TRBJ2-2,TGTGCCAGCAGTGAAGTAAGGACGCCCATGGGGGAGCTGTTTTTT,CASSEVRTPMGELFF